This TCR beta chain comes out of a study of molecular identifiers for immune sequencing clone quantification. This clonotype has a count of ten or more. MiXCR was run by TCRdb on the PCR reads, yielding one entry per CDR3 protein. The table includes approximately 590,000 distinct CDR3 sequences, about 25% detected once. CDR3 length: 14 residues. With 1 base removed from V and 8 bases from J, the gap between germline ends came to 11 bases. The V gene's germline CDR1 is SGHTA and CDR2 FQGNSA. The sequence was obtained from a human donor in good health. Some libraries in this study had Jurkat cell RNA spiked in. The J gene is TRBJ1-4, the V gene TRBV7-2; D gene uncertain. Source material: naive CD8+ T cells from blood, with Jurkat cell RNA spiked in. The subset here: FACS-sorted CD8+CD4-CCR7+CD45RA+ naive T cells. The CDR3 reads CASSLVSQGEKLFF. In DNA, the CDR3 is TGTGCCAGCAGCTTAGTTAGTCAAGGGGAAAAACTGTTTTTT.